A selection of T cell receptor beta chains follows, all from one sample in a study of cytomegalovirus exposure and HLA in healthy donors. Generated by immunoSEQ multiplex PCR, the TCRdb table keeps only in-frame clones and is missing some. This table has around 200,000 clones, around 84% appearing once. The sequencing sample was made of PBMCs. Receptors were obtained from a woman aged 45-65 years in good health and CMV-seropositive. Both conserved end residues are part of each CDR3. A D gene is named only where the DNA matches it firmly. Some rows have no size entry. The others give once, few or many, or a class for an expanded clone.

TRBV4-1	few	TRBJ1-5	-	CASSLEEGNQPQHF	TGCGCCAGCAGCCTCGAGGAGGGCAATCAGCCCCAGCATTTT
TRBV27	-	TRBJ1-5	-	CASSSTGSNQPQHF	TGTGCCAGCAGTTCTACAGGGAGCAATCAGCCCCAGCATTTT
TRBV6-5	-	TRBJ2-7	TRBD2	CASSYSRGGRYEQYF	TGTGCCAGCAGTTACTCGCGGGGGGGACGCTACGAGCAGTACTTC
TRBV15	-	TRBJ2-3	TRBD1	CATSRDQGGASDTQYF	TGTGCCACCAGCAGAGATCAAGGGGGCGCCTCAGATACGCAGTATTTT
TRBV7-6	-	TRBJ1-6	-	CASSLAGDSPLHF	TGTGCCAGCAGCCTAGCAGGGGATTCACCCCTCCACTTT
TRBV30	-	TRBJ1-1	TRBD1	CAWSGQGRGAFF	TGTGCCTGGAGTGGACAGGGGAGAGGGGCTTTCTTT
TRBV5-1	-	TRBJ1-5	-	CASSFLEGQPQHF	TGCGCCAGCAGCTTTTTGGAGGGTCAGCCCCAGCATTTT
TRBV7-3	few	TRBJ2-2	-	CASSFGNRDTGELFF	TGTGCCAGCAGCTTTGGAAACAGAGACACCGGGGAGCTGTTTTTT
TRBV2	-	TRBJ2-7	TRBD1	CASMFEEPGTEAYEQYF	TGTGCCAGCATGTTCGAAGAACCCGGGACAGAAGCCTACGAGCAGTACTTC
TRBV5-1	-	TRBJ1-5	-	CASSSADSDNQPQHF	TGCGCCAGCAGCTCCGCCGACAGCGACAATCAGCCCCAGCATTTT
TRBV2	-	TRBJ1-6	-	CASVRRGSPLHF	TGTGCCAGCGTCAGACGAGGATCACCCCTCCACTTT
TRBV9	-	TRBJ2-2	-	CASSVARLNTGELFF	TGTGCCAGCAGCGTAGCTCGACTTAACACCGGGGAGCTGTTTTTT
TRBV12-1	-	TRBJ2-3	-	CASSFGRGRDYTQYF	TGTGCCAGCAGCTTTGGCCGGGGTCGGGATTATACGCAGTATTTT
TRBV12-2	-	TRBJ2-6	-	CASRFGQGLVGANVLTF	TGTGCAAGTCGCTTCGGACAGGGCTTAGTGGGGGCCAACGTCCTGACTTTC
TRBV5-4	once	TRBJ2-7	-	CASSLWGVGQYF	TGTGCCAGCAGCTTGTGGGGCGTGGGGCAGTACTTC
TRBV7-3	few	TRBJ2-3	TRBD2	CASSLGTSGGVDTQYF	TGTGCCAGCAGCTTAGGGACTAGCGGGGGGGTTGATACGCAGTATTTT
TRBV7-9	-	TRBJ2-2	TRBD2	CASTWGGDTGELFF	TGTGCCAGCACCTGGGGGGGAGACACCGGGGAGCTGTTTTTT
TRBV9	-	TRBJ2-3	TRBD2	CASSQGGGYTDTQYF	TGTGCCAGCTCCCAAGGCGGGGGGTACACAGATACGCAGTATTTT
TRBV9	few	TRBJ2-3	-	CASSATYRIPTDTQYF	TGTGCCAGCAGCGCAACTTACAGAATCCCCACAGATACGCAGTATTTT
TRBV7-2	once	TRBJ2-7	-	CASSPAGVQGAYEQYF	TGTGCCAGCAGCCCTGCGGGGGTACAGGGGGCCTACGAGCAGTACTTC
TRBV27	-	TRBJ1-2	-	CASSLSQVGYGYTF	TGTGCCAGCAGTTTATCCCAGGTCGGATATGGCTACACCTTC
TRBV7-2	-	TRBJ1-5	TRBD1	CASSLSDREQPQHF	TGTGCCAGCAGCTTATCCGACAGGGAACAGCCCCAGCATTTT
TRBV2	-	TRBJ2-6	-	CASSPDRFGANVLTF	TGTGCCAGCAGTCCCGACAGGTTTGGGGCCAACGTCCTGACTTTC
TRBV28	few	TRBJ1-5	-	CASSSPPKPQHF	TGTGCCAGCAGTTCTCCCCCTAAGCCCCAGCATTTT
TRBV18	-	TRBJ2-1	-	CASSSGQLIYNEQFF	TGTGCCAGCTCATCTGGACAGCTGATTTACAATGAGCAGTTCTTC
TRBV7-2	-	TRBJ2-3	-	CASSLRGPSTDTQYF	TGTGCCAGCAGCTTAAGGGGCCCGTCCACAGATACGCAGTATTTT
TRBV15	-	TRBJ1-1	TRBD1	CATSRSGGFVNTEAFF	TGTGCCACCAGCAGATCAGGGGGGTTCGTAAACACTGAAGCTTTCTTT
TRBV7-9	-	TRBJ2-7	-	CSSSLAQNGYEQYF	TGTTCCAGCAGCTTAGCACAGAACGGCTACGAGCAGTACTTC
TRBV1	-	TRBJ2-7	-	CTSSHMMGLQRNEQYF	TGCACCAGCAGCCACATGATGGGACTACAACGGAACGAGCAGTACTTC
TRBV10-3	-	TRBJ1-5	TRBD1	CASSSFDRDQPQHF	TGTGCCAGCAGCTCTTTCGACAGGGATCAGCCCCAGCATTTT
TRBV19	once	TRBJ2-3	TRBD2	CASSTSGTRGLGTQYF	TGTGCCAGTAGTACTTCCGGGACTAGGGGGTTAGGTACGCAGTATTTT
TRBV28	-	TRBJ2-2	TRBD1	CASSFRDRGTGELFF	TGTGCCAGCAGTTTTCGCGACAGGGGAACCGGGGAGCTGTTTTTT
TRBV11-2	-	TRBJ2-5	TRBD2	CASSLSRVPGGTQYF	TGTGCCAGCAGCCTATCCCGGGTTCCGGGGGGGACCCAGTACTTC
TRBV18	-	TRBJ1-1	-	CASSPGSNTEAFF	TGTGCCAGCTCACCAGGGAGTAACACTGAAGCTTTCTTT
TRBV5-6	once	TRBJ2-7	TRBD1	CASSLLSGTGLFYEQYF	TGTGCCAGCAGCCTCCTCTCCGGGACAGGGCTTTTTTACGAGCAGTACTTC
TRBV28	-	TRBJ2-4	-	CASSSGQLAKNIQYF	TGTGCCAGCAGCTCAGGACAGCTAGCCAAAAACATTCAGTACTTC